The 20 T cell receptor beta chains below come from one sample, sequenced in a study of blood T cell repertoires in COVID-19. The assay was immunoSEQ multiplex PCR, and TCRdb's table has in-frame clones only and misses some. In the table there are around 210,000 clones, approximately 87% of which are singletons. Sequencing was done on a sample of peripheral blood. Source of these receptors: a woman in her sixties or seventies with acute or convalescent COVID-19.

This clone has only a few counts. This chain joins TRBV28 and TRBJ1-2; 8 positions match TRBD1. Germline loops: CDR1 MDHEN, CDR2 SYDVKM. The CDR3 covers 19 residues. Trimming cost V 3 bases and J 3 bases; bases outside gene matches: 18. CDR3 residues: CASSLFPPPLQDRDYGYTF. The CDR3 nucleotides are TGTGCCAGCAGTTTGTTTCCCCCTCCCCTTCAGGACAGGGACTATGGCTACACCTTC.

The chain employs TRBV11-2 and TRBJ1-2; D is undetermined. V was clipped by 3 bases and J by 0 bases, with 14 bases between them. CDR1 SGHAT and CDR2 FQNNGV come from the germline V gene. CDR3 length equals 16 residues. This CDR3 is CASSLNSGIANYGYTF. In DNA, the CDR3 is TGTGCCAGCAGCTTGAATTCGGGGATCGCTAACTATGGCTACACCTTC.

The V gene is TRBV28, the J gene TRBJ1-2, with D possibly TRBD1 on 5 matching bases. The CDR3 contains 13 residues. V was shortened by 5 bases and J by 3 bases, with 10 bases between the two germline ends. From germline, CDR1 is MDHEN and CDR2 SYDVKM. CDR3 sequence (DNA): TGTGCCAGCAGTGTGAGACAGTACTATGGCTACACCTTC. This gives the protein CASSVRQYYGYTF.

This clone turned up a few times. This chain joins TRBV11-2 and TRBJ1-5; D might be TRBD1 (6 bases). The CDR3 totals 13 residues. The germline V gene encodes CDR1 SGHAT and CDR2 FQNNGV. Trimming cost V 3 bases and J 4 bases, with 7 bases left between them. The CDR3 is CASSLDRNQPQHF. The CDR3 region has the DNA TGTGCCAGCAGCTTGGACAGAAATCAGCCCCAGCATTTT.

The chain combines TRBV14 with TRBJ2-5; TRBD2 might be the D (6 bases). From germline, CDR1 is SGHDN and CDR2 FVKESK. The CDR3 consists of 15 residues. Between the trimmed V and J ends, which lost 3 bases and 9 bases, there was a span of 20 bases. The CDR3 reads CASSQRRDSLGSQYF. As DNA, the CDR3 is TGTGCCAGCAGCCAGCGCCGGGACTCCCTAGGGTCCCAGTACTTC. Based on the CDR3 plus reference TRBV14 and TRBJ2-5, the full variable domain is EAGVTQFPSHSVIEKGQTVTLRCDPISGHDNLYWYRRVMGKEIKFLLHFVKESKQDESGMPNNRFLAERTGGTYSTLKVQPAELEDSGVYFCASSQRRDSLGSQYFGPGTRLLVL.

This chain connects TRBV4-1 to TRBJ2-3; 9 bases are a match to TRBD1. V shed 2 bases, J shed 4 bases, and the junction held 4 bases outside the gene matches. CDR1 MGHRA and CDR2 YSYEKL come from the germline V gene. The CDR3 has 15 residues. The CDR3 region has the DNA TGCGCCAGCAGCCAATTACAGGGGGCCGCAGATACGCAGTATTTT. Encoded protein: CASSQLQGAADTQYF.

This chain uses TRBV5-8 with TRBJ2-7, with a weak D call TRBD2 (5 bases). The CDR3 is 17 amino acids. The germline V and J ends were trimmed by 0 bases and 3 bases, with 19 bases remaining between them. Germline CDR1 is SGHTS and CDR2 is YDEGEE. CDR3 in amino acids: CASSLGVREPNYYEQYF. In DNA, the CDR3 is TGTGCCAGCAGCTTGGGAGTGAGGGAACCGAACTACTACGAGCAGTACTTC.

The J gene is TRBJ2-1, the V gene TRBV3-1 (or the pseudogene TRBV3-2); a weak D match, TRBD2 (6 bases). V lost 0 bases to trimming and J lost 5 bases, with 11 bases between them. CDR1 and CDR2 from the germline V gene are LGHDT and YNNKEL (reference sequence). This CDR3 comprises 15 residues. The CDR3 reads CASSQDTLANNEQFF. Here the CDR3 DNA reads TGTGCCAGCAGCCAAGATACACTAGCTAACAATGAGCAGTTCTTC.

This chain connects TRBV15 to TRBJ2-2; the D gene is possibly TRBD1 (6 bases). Germline lookup yields CDR1 LNHNV and CDR2 YYDKDF (reference sequence). The CDR3 has 18 amino acids. V gave up 0 bases and J gave up 4 bases, with 18 bases separating them. The CDR3 coding sequence is TGTGCCACCAGCAGAGATCTGGGACACCAAAGATCCACCGGGGAGCTGTTTTTT. Protein sequence: CATSRDLGHQRSTGELFF.

The CDR3 spells CASSFSGGKNTEAFF. DNA for the CDR3: TGTGCCAGCAGCTTCTCAGGGGGAAAAAACACTGAAGCTTTCTTT. J is TRBJ1-1 and V is TRBV7-8, with TRBD1 matching over 7 bases. Germline V gene lookup returns CDR1 SGHVS and CDR2 FQNEAQ. This CDR3 region has 15 residues. V gave up 3 bases and J gave up 2 bases; unmatched junction bases: 6.

The rearrangement joins TRBV5-6 to TRBJ2-5, with 8 nucleotides matching TRBD1. Germline CDR1 and CDR2: SGHDT and YYEEEE. CDR3 size: 14 residues. V gave up 4 bases and J gave up 3 bases; unmatched junction bases: 5. This CDR3 is CASSQGAREETQYF. For the CDR3, the DNA is TGTGCCAGCAGCCAGGGGGCGAGGGAAGAGACCCAGTACTTC.

The rearrangement links TRBV7-8 to TRBJ2-1; 11 bases are a match to TRBD2. Germline V gene sequence: CDR1 SGHVS, CDR2 FQNEAQ. The length of the CDR3 is 13 residues. The junction had 3 bases not matched to a gene; V was cut back by 5 bases and J by 9 bases. The CDR3 nucleotides read TGTGCCAGCAGCCCAGGGACTAGCGGTGAGCAGTTCTTC. Protein: CASSPGTSGEQFF.

The V and J genes are TRBV5-4 and TRBJ1-1, with TRBD1 identical over 10 bases. V shed 0 bases, J shed 3 bases, and the junction held 8 bases outside the gene matches. This CDR3 has 17 residues. Germline values: CDR1 SGHNT, CDR2 YYREEE (reference sequence). CDR3 nucleotide sequence: TGTGCCAGCAGCTTGGCTTTAGGACAGGGGGGCGACACTGAAGCTTTCTTT. Protein product: CASSLALGQGGDTEAFF.

This clone showed up just once. The V and J genes are TRBV5-6 and TRBJ2-1; 7 positions match TRBD2. This CDR3 is built from 14 residues. The J segment lost 7 bases and the V segment lost 3 bases, leaving 7 bases of the junction unmatched. The germline CDR1 and CDR2 sequences are SGHDT and YYEEEE. CDR3 amino acids: CASSSSRGGNEQFF. The CDR3 DNA is TGTGCCAGCAGCTCCTCCCGGGGAGGGAATGAGCAGTTCTTC.

The rearrangement links TRBV5-4 to TRBJ2-5; D might be TRBD1 (5 bases). CDR1 is SGHNT, CDR2 YYREEE, per germline (reference sequence). The CDR3 totals 13 residues. V gave up 1 base and J gave up 5 bases, with 9 bases separating them. In DNA, the CDR3 is TGTGCCAGCAGCTTGCAGGGATCGGAGACCCAGTACTTC. Translation gives CASSLQGSETQYF.

The chain links TRBV7-8 to TRBJ1-2; D ambiguous. V was trimmed by 0 bases and J by 0 bases, leaving 8 bases between them. Germline assignment: CDR1 SGHVS and CDR2 FQNEAQ. This CDR3 is 15 amino acids long. CDR3 residues: CASSLATGSNYGYTF. CDR3 sequence (DNA): TGTGCCAGCAGCTTAGCTACCGGGTCTAACTATGGCTACACCTTC.

This chain connects TRBV18 to TRBJ2-3, with 9 positions matching TRBD1. V trimming: 4 bases; J trimming: 7 bases; junction bases outside the gene matches: 3. Germline V CDR1 and CDR2: KGHSH, LQKENI. The CDR3 totals 13 residues. For the CDR3, the DNA is TGTGCCAGCTCACAAGGGACAGGGAATACGCAGTATTTT. Translating it yields CASSQGTGNTQYF.

This clone showed up just a few times. V usage is TRBV5-6 and J usage is TRBJ2-7, with 9 nucleotides matching TRBD2. V lost 0 bases to trimming and J lost 4 bases; unmatched junction nucleotides: 8. The length of the CDR3 is 16 residues. Looked up from germline, CDR1 is SGHDT and CDR2 is YYEEEE. CDR3 loop: CASSLDHLAGIYEQYF. CDR3 DNA: TGTGCCAGCAGCTTGGACCATCTAGCGGGGATATACGAGCAGTACTTC.

The CDR3: CASSVVGQNYGYTF. CDR3 DNA sequence: TGTGCCAGCAGCGTAGTGGGGCAGAACTATGGCTACACCTTC. The J gene is TRBJ1-2, the V gene TRBV9; possibly TRBD1 for D (5 bases). The CDR3 consists of 14 residues. CDR1 and CDR2 from the germline V gene are SGDLS and YYNGEE. V lost 0 bases and J 2 bases, leaving 8 bases between the germline ends.

The V gene is TRBV6-4, the J gene TRBJ2-2, with D perhaps TRBD1 (6 bases). In germline, CDR1 is MRHNA, CDR2 SNTAGT. This CDR3 is 14 amino acids long. Trimming removed 6 bases from V and 1 base from J, with 9 bases in between. CDR3 in DNA: TGTGCCAGCAGCGGGACAAGGAACACCGGGGAGCTGTTTTTT. It yields the protein CASSGTRNTGELFF.